The 13 T cell receptor beta chains listed next were all sequenced from one sample in a study of cytomegalovirus exposure and HLA in healthy donors. Primers for the PCR totalled 60 Vbeta and 13 Jbeta. Produced via immunoSEQ multiplex PCR; TCRdb's table is partial and in-frame only. The sample has more than 150,000 clones; almost 80% are singletons. Sequencing input: PBMCs. The receptors shown here come from a male donor in good health and CMV-seronegative.

This chain connects TRBV28 to TRBJ1-4; D may be TRBD1 (6 bases). V was clipped by 6 bases and J by 6 bases, with 14 bases between them. From germline, CDR1 is MDHEN and CDR2 SYDVKM. This CDR3 region has 14 residues. CDR3 in DNA: TGTGCCAGCAGCCCCACAGGGACCGATGAAAAACTGTTTTTT. Translating it yields CASSPTGTDEKLFF.

The CDR3 here is CASSQVLEGLTDTQYF. CDR3 nucleotide sequence: TGTGCCAGCAGTCAAGTCCTAGAGGGACTCACAGATACGCAGTATTTT. This chain uses TRBV28 with TRBJ2-3; D is possibly TRBD2 (6 bases). Germline CDR1 is MDHEN and CDR2 is SYDVKM. This CDR3 has 16 residues. V lost 5 bases to trimming and J lost 2 bases, with 17 bases between them. The whole variable domain, remainder taken from reference TRBV28 and TRBJ2-3, is DVKVTQSSRYLVKRTGEKVFLECVQDMDHENMFWYRQDPGLGLRLIYFSYDVKMKEKGDIPEGYSVSREKKERFSLILESASTNQTSMYLCASSQVLEGLTDTQYFGPGTRLTVL.

This rearrangement joins TRBV19 to TRBJ2-1, with 10 bases aligning to TRBD2. Trimming at V came to 10 bases and at J to 7 bases, leaving 7 bases not matched to a gene. This CDR3 spans 13 amino acids. Looked up from germline, CDR1 is LNHDA and CDR2 is SQIVND (reference sequence). The CDR3 loop reads CAISSGRANEQFF. The CDR3 coding sequence is TGTGCCATTTCGAGCGGGAGGGCTAATGAGCAGTTCTTC.

The genes are TRBV5-1 and TRBJ2-5; the match to TRBD2 covers 7 bases. Germline V gives CDR1 SGHRS, CDR2 YFSETQ. The CDR3 extends over 14 amino acids. V shed 2 bases, J shed 2 bases, and the junction held 3 bases outside the gene matches. Here the CDR3 DNA reads TGCGCCAGCAGCTTAACCGGGAGGCAAGAGACCCAGTACTTC. Translation: CASSLTGRQETQYF.

V and J are TRBV30 and TRBJ2-3, with 9 bases that match TRBD2. The CDR3 covers 15 residues. CDR1 is GTSNPN and CDR2 is SVGIG in the germline V gene (reference sequence). Germline trimming cut 5 bases from V and 0 bases from J; bases unmatched to any gene: 6. CDR3 protein: CAWSATSGSTDTQYF. CDR3 DNA sequence: TGTGCCTGGTCGGCGACTAGCGGTAGCACAGATACGCAGTATTTT. Supplemented by reference TRBV30 and TRBJ2-3, the full variable domain reads SQTIHQWPATLVQPVGSPLSLECTVEGTSNPNLYWYRQAAGRGLQLLFYSVGIGQISSEVPQNLSASRPQDRQFILSSKKLLLSDSGFYLCAWSATSGSTDTQYFGPGTRLTVL.

The V gene is TRBV27, the J gene TRBJ2-2; 7 nucleotides match TRBD2. The length of the CDR3 is 16 residues. The germline gives CDR1 MNHEY, CDR2 SMNVEV (reference sequence). Trimming removed 3 bases from V and 0 bases from J; junction bases left unmatched: 4. This CDR3 reads CASSFWGRANTGELFF. In DNA, the CDR3 is TGTGCCAGCAGTTTCTGGGGGAGGGCGAACACCGGGGAGCTGTTTTTT.

Remarks on this clone: Other nucleotide sequences from this sample produce the same CDR3. The chain uses TRBV5-1 and TRBJ2-1; tentative D call: TRBD1 (6 bases). This CDR3 is built from 15 residues. V shed 2 bases and J shed 0 bases, with 9 bases lying between them. Per the germline V gene, CDR1 is SGHRS and CDR2 is YFSETQ. The CDR3 DNA reads TGCGCCAGCAGCTTAACAGGGAGCTCCTACAATGAGCAGTTCTTC. Its protein is CASSLTGSSYNEQFF.

The rearrangement links TRBV4-2 to TRBJ1-2, with 10 positions matching TRBD1. CDR3 size: 19 residues. V shed 0 bases and J 4 bases; nucleotides not matched to a gene: 14. Germline CDR1 LGHNA, CDR2 YNFKEQ. CDR3 in DNA: TGTGCCAGCAGCCAAGATAAAATGTGGGACAGGGGAAAAAGCTATGGCTACACCTTC. It is translated as CASSQDKMWDRGKSYGYTF.

This rearrangement joins TRBV13 to TRBJ1-1, with 9 nucleotides matching TRBD1. CDR1 and CDR2 (germline): PRHDT, FYEKMQ (reference sequence). Trimming took 0 bases from V and 2 from J; bases not matched to a gene: 7. The CDR3 spans 17 residues. CDR3 in amino acids: CASSLGLGTGINTEAFF. The DNA for the CDR3 is TGTGCCAGCAGCTTAGGCCTGGGGACAGGGATAAACACTGAAGCTTTCTTT.

CDR3 coding DNA: TGTGCCAGTAGTACCCCTAATAGGGGCATCAATCAGCCCCAGCATTTT. Protein sequence: CASSTPNRGINQPQHF. The V gene is TRBV19, the J gene TRBJ1-5, with D perhaps matching TRBD1 (5 bases). The length of the CDR3 is 16 residues. Germline values: CDR1 LNHDA, CDR2 SQIVND (reference sequence). Trimming cost V 4 bases and J 3 bases, with 16 bases left between them.

The gene calls are TRBV7-2 and TRBJ2-5, with 8 nucleotides matching TRBD2. With 6 bases clipped from V and 5 bases from J, the junction kept 11 bases outside the gene matches. The CDR3 sequence is 15 residues long. Germline-derived CDR1 and CDR2 are SGHTA and FQGNSA. Written as DNA, the CDR3 is TGTGCCAGCAGTACAATCGGGGGGGCTTTGGAGACCCAGTACTTC. This translates into CASSTIGGALETQYF.

A note on this clone: The junction does not match germline at one end; this may be a read error. The chain uses TRBV5-1 and TRBJ2-3, with 15 bases fitting TRBD2. The CDR3 consists of 15 residues. CDR1 is SGHRS, CDR2 YFSETQ, per germline. Here the CDR3 DNA reads TGCGCCAGCAGCCTCGGGACTAGCGGGGGGCGTGACAAAGATTTT. Translated: CASSLGTSGGRDKDF.

This clone was counted only a few times. The rearrangement joins TRBV2 to TRBJ1-2; 7 bases fit TRBD1. V lost 7 bases, J lost 5 bases, and 7 bases stayed unmatched. CDR1 SNHLY and CDR2 FYNNEI come from the germline V gene. The length of the CDR3 is 13 residues. CDR3 region: CASIIETGYGYTF. The CDR3 DNA reads TGTGCCAGCATTATTGAGACAGGGTATGGCTACACCTTC.